The 5 T cell receptor beta chains below all came from one sample that was sequenced in a study of OX40 agonist ivuxolimab in advanced cancers. Some clones are missing from TCRdb's copy, which holds only in-frame ones; the method was immunoSEQ multiplex PCR. The table includes about 97,000 clones, 70% to 90% detected once. Sequenced material: CD4+ or CD8+ T cells sorted from blood, taken in a trial of the OX40 agonist ivuxolimab. The receptors originated from an adult with an advanced solid tumor such as melanoma, head and neck, liver or kidney cancer.

The chain employs TRBV20-1 and TRBJ2-7; tentatively, D is TRBD2 (5 bases). In germline, CDR1 is DFQATT, CDR2 SNEGSKA (reference sequence). CDR3 length equals 11 residues. V was clipped by 6 bases and J by 5 bases, with 11 bases between them. In DNA, the CDR3 is TGCAGTGCCCGCGGGTACAACGAGCAGTACTTC. It codes for CSARGYNEQYF.

The rearrangement uses TRBV30 and TRBJ2-3; TRBD1 is a possible D gene (5 bases). This CDR3 has 12 residues. V lost 0 bases, J lost 9 bases, and 10 bases lay in between. Per the germline V gene, CDR1 is GTSNPN and CDR2 is SVGIG (reference sequence). The CDR3 sequence: CAWSVQGETQYF. The CDR3 DNA follows: TGTGCCTGGAGTGTTCAGGGCGAAACGCAGTATTTT.

The chain is built from TRBV6-5 and TRBJ1-1, with 10 bases lining up with TRBD1. Germline CDR1 reads MNHEY; CDR2 reads SVGAGI. Trimming took 6 bases from V and 7 from J; bases not matched to a gene: 5. The CDR3 sequence is 13 residues long. CDR3 region: CASRSGTGDEAFF. CDR3 DNA: TGTGCCAGCAGATCCGGGACAGGGGATGAAGCTTTCTTT.

This chain joins TRBV19 and TRBJ2-1; 7 nucleotides align to TRBD1. CDR1 and CDR2 (germline): LNHDA, SQIVND (reference sequence). The V and J ends lost 10 bases and 0 bases, in that order; junction bases with no gene match: 3. CDR3 length equals 13 residues. The CDR3 sequence: CATGDSSYNEQFF. The CDR3 region has the DNA TGTGCCACCGGGGACAGCTCCTACAATGAGCAGTTCTTC.

The chain links TRBV7-6 to TRBJ1-1, with D perhaps matching TRBD1 (6 bases). Germline V gene sequence: CDR1 SGHVS, CDR2 FNYEAQ. V lost 0 bases and J 0 bases, leaving 26 bases between the germline ends. CDR3 length equals 21 residues. CDR3 protein: CASSLAFGVPTGGDMNTEAFF. CDR3 in DNA: TGTGCCAGCAGCTTAGCTTTTGGGGTACCGACAGGAGGCGATATGAACACTGAAGCTTTCTTT.